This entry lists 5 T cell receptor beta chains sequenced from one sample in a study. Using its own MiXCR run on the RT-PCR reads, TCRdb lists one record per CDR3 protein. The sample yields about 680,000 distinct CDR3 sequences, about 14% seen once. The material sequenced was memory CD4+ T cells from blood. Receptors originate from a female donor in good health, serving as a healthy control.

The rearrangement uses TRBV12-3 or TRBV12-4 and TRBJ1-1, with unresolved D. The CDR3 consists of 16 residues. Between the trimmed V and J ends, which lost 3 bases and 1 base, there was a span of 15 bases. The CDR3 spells CASSFGRLGPNTEAFF. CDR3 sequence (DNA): TGTGCCAGCAGTTTCGGGAGGTTAGGGCCGAACACTGAAGCTTTCTTT.

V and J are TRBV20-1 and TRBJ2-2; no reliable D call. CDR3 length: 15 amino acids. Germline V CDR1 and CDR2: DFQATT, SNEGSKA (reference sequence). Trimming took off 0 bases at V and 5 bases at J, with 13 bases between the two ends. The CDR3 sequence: CSARDSRLRTGELFF. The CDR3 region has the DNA TGCAGTGCTAGAGATTCTAGGCTCCGAACCGGGGAGCTGTTTTTT.

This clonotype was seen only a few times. CDR3 loop: CASSYSITSPGYGYTF. The DNA for the CDR3 is TGTGCCAGCAGTTACTCGATTACTAGCCCTGGGTATGGCTACACCTTC. This rearrangement joins TRBV6-5 to TRBJ1-2; no clear D gene. Germline CDR1 MNHEY, CDR2 SVGAGI. Trimming cost V 0 bases and J 5 bases, with 16 bases left between them. The CDR3 covers 16 residues.

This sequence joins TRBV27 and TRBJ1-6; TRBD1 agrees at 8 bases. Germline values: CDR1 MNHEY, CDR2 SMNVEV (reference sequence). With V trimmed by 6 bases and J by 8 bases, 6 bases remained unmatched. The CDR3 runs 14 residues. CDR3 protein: CASRPGGRDSPLHF. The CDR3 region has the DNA TGTGCCAGCAGACCAGGGGGCCGGGATTCACCCCTCCACTTT.

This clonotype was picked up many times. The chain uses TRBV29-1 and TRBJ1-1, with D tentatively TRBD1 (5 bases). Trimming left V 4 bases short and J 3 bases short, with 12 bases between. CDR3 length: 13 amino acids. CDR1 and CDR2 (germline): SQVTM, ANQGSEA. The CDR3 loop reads CSVGDSKYTEAFF. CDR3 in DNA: TGCAGCGTTGGTGACAGCAAATACACTGAAGCTTTCTTT.